The sequence of this T cell receptor beta chain was determined in a study of beta chain features in type 1 diabetes. Using CD45RO/CCR7/CD25/CD127/CD95/CD27, CD4+ naive, central memory, regulatory and stem cell-like memory cells were sorted. What was sequenced were expressed TCRB transcripts, since all of the isolated RNA had been reverse transcribed. Sequencing was performed with immunoSEQ multiplex PCR; in TCRdb, only in-frame clones are kept and a portion is missing. The table has over 500,000 clones, around a sixth seen once. To note about this clone: Antigen unknown.

Overall study results and limits: Researchers caution that PCR might favor shorter templates, equally among patients and controls. A definitive answer on HLA type influencing TCRB rearrangement was not reached here. Type 1 diabetes patients had moderately but significantly shorter TCRB CDR3s in all four CD4+ subsets.

This TCR was sampled from a man between 18 and 29 years old in good health. The sequencing sample was made of naive CD4+ T cells from blood.

CDR3 loop: CASSSGLAGDISVEQFF. The DNA for the CDR3 is TGTGCCAGCAGCTCGGGACTAGCGGGAGATATTTCGGTTGAGCAGTTCTTC. The chain carries TRBV11-3 and TRBJ2-1; 14 positions agree with TRBD2. V shed 4 bases and J 9 bases; nucleotides not matched to a gene: 11. The CDR3 sequence is 17 residues long. Germline loops: CDR1 SGHNT, CDR2 YENEEA.